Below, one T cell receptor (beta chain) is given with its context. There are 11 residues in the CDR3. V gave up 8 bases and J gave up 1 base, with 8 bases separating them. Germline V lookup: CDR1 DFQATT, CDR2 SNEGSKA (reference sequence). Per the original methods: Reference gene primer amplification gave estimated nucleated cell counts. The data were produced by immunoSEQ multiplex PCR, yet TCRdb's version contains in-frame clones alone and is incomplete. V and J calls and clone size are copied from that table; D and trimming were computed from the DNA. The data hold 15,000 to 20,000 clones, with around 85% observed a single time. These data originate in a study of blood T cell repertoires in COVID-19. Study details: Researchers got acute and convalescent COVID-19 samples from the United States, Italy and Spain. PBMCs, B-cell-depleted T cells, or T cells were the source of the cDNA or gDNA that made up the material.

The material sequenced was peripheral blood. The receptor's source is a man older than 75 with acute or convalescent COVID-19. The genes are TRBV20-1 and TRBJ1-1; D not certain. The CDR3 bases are TGCAGTCCTTACAGGAACACTGAAGCTTTCTTT. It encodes CSPYRNTEAFF.